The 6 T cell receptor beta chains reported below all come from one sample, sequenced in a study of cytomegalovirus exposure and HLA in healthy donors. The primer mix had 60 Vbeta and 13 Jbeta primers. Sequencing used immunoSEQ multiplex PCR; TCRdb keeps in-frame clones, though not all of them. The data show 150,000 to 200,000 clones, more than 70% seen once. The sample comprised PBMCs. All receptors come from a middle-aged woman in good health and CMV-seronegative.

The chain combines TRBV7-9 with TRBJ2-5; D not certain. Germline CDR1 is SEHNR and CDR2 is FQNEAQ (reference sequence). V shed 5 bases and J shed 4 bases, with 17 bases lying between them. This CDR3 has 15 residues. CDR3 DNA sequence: TGTGCCAGCAGCCACTTCATTCAACCGGGAGAGACCCAGTACTTC. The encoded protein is CASSHFIQPGETQYF.

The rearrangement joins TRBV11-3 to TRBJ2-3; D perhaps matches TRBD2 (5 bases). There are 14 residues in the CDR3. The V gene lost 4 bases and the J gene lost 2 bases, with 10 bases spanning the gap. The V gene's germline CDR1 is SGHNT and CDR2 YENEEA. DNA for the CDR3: TGTGCCAGCAGCTCGACTACATACACAGATACGCAGTATTTT. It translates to CASSSTTYTDTQYF.

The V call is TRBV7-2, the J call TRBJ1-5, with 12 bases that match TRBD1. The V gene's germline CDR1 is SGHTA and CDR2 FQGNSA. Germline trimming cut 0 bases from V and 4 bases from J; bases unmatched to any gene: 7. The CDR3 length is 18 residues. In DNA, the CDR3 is TGTGCCAGCAGCTTAGCTGCCGGGACAGGGGGCGGAAATCAGCCCCAGCATTTT. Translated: CASSLAAGTGGGNQPQHF.

Here the CDR3 reads CASSFGGFYEQYV. In DNA form, the CDR3 reads TGTGCCAGCAGCTTCGGGGGGTTCTACGAGCAGTACGTC. The chain carries TRBV7-9 and TRBJ2-7; 7 positions agree with TRBD2. With V trimmed by 3 bases and J by 3 bases, 2 bases remained unmatched. The CDR3 is 13 amino acids. The V gene's germline CDR1 is SEHNR and CDR2 FQNEAQ (reference sequence).

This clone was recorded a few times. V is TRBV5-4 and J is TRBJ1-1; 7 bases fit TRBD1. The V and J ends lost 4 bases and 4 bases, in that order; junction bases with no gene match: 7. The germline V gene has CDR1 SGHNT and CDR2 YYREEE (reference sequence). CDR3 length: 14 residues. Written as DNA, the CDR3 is TGTGCCAGCAGCACCACACAGGGGAGCACTGAAGCTTTCTTT. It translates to CASSTTQGSTEAFF.

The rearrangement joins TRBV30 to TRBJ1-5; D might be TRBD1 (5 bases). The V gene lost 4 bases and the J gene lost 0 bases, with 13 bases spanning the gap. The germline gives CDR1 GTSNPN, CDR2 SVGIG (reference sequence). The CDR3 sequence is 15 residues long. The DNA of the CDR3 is TGTGCCTGGACCCAGGGCATCCATAGCAATCAGCCCCAGCATTTT. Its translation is CAWTQGIHSNQPQHF.